The clone carrying this TCR beta chain is deemed large. CDR3 size: 14 residues. Germline CDR1 MNHEY, CDR2 SVGAGI. The V end was cut by 6 bases, the J end by 4 bases, with 15 bases between. Original data processing: Estimates of nucleated cell counts were drawn from the amplification of reference gene primers. Assay used: immunoSEQ multiplex PCR; TCRdb lists only in-frame clones, some missing. Clonal size and the V and J genes are those of that table, whereas D and trimming came from the DNA. In the table there are fewer than 400,000 clones, 85% of which are singletons. This specimen comes from a study of blood T cell repertoires in COVID-19. Across the whole study: T cells, B-cell-depleted T cells, or PBMCs provided the cDNA or gDNA that served as material.

The sequence was obtained from a woman between 18 and 30 years old with acute or convalescent COVID-19. The chain is built from TRBV6-5 and TRBJ1-2, with D perhaps matching TRBD1 (6 bases). The sequenced sample was peripheral blood. The CDR3, as DNA: TGTGCCAGCAGCAGGACAGCCGTTACCTATGGCTACACCTTC. It codes for CASSRTAVTYGYTF.